These T cell receptor beta chains were read from a single sample in a study of cytomegalovirus exposure and HLA in healthy donors. TCRdb's copy holds only in-frame clones and misses some; the assay was immunoSEQ multiplex PCR. The sample has around 98,000 clones, about 83% seen once. Source material: PBMCs. These receptor sequences come from a woman in her twenties or thirties in good health and CMV-seronegative. The CDR3 runs from the conserved cysteine through the conserved F or W. The D gene is left open where the match is weak. Rows may omit the clone size; those that give it use once, few, many or a size class.

j_gene,d_gene,abundance,v_gene,CDR3aa,CDR3nt
TRBJ1-1,TRBD1,-,TRBV5-1,CASTRLRTGDTEAFF,TGCGCCAGCACCCGGTTAAGGACAGGGGACACTGAAGCTTTCTTT
TRBJ1-6,-,-,TRBV10-2,CASSESFDEFSSYNSPLHF,TGCGCCAGCAGTGAGTCATTCGATGAATTCAGCTCCTATAATTCACCCCTCCACTTT
TRBJ2-1,-,-,TRBV28,CASSLAREQFF,TGTGCCAGCAGTTTAGCCAGGGAGCAGTTCTTC
TRBJ1-2,-,-,TRBV7-9,CASSTAGDYGYTF,TGTGCCAGCAGCACTGCAGGGGACTATGGCTACACCTTC
TRBJ2-7,TRBD2,-,TRBV19,CASQTGGGTYEQYF,TGTGCCAGCCAAACGGGAGGGGGAACCTACGAGCAGTACTTC
TRBJ1-2,TRBD1,-,TRBV14,CASSPGTGYGYTF,TGTGCCAGCAGCCCCGGGACAGGCTATGGCTACACCTTC
TRBJ2-5,TRBD1,-,TRBV2,CATTGTGETQYF,TGTGCCACCACCGGGACAGGGGAGACCCAGTACTTC
TRBJ1-1,-,-,TRBV13,CASSFGGVMAEAFF,TGTGCCAGCAGCTTCGGCGGGGTAATGGCTGAAGCTTTCTTT
TRBJ2-7,TRBD2,-,TRBV11-2,CASSLGNSGNSIGAYEQYF,TGTGCCAGCAGCTTGGGAAACAGCGGGAACTCGATCGGCGCCTACGAGCAGTACTTC
TRBJ2-3,TRBD2,-,TRBV5-4,CASSLALAGVSDTQYF,TGTGCCAGCAGCTTGGCCCTAGCGGGGGTTTCAGATACGCAGTATTTT
TRBJ1-1,TRBD1,-,TRBV18,CASSTRQGDEAFF,TGTGCCAGCTCAACCCGACAGGGGGATGAAGCTTTCTTT
TRBJ2-5,-,-,TRBV2,CASSEAQGFSQETQYF,TGTGCCAGCAGTGAAGCGCAGGGTTTTAGCCAAGAGACCCAGTACTTC
TRBJ1-2,-,-,TRBV7-9,CASSTGGTSVHGYTF,TGTGCCAGCAGCACAGGAGGGACGTCCGTCCATGGCTACACCTTC
TRBJ1-1,TRBD1,once,TRBV5-1,CASSLLGQDEAFF,TGCGCCAGCAGCTTATTGGGACAGGATGAAGCTTTCTTT
TRBJ2-5,TRBD1,-,TRBV10-3,CAIRGGQGGETQYF,TGTGCCATCAGGGGCGGACAGGGTGGGGAGACCCAGTACTTC
TRBJ2-7,TRBD2,-,TRBV5-1,CASSLGLAHYEQYF,TGCGCCAGCAGCCTGGGACTAGCGCACTACGAGCAGTACTTC
TRBJ2-4,TRBD1,-,TRBV18,CASFPTGAAKNIQYF,TGTGCCAGCTTCCCGACAGGGGCAGCCAAAAACATTCAGTACTTC
TRBJ1-1,-,-,TRBV7-9,CASSFVENTEAFF,TGTGCCAGCAGCTTTGTAGAGAACACTGAAGCTTTCTTT
TRBJ2-6,-,-,TRBV9,CASSVGGLSGANVLTF,TGTGCCAGCAGCGTAGGGGGCCTCTCTGGGGCCAACGTCCTGACTTTC
TRBJ2-1,-,-,TRBV27,CASGLSGDYNEQFF,TGTGCCAGCGGATTGTCGGGAGATTACAATGAGCAGTTCTTC
TRBJ1-2,-,-,TRBV5-6,CASSFPPQGNHGYTF,TGTGCCAGCAGCTTTCCCCCACAGGGAAACCATGGCTACACCTTC
TRBJ1-1,-,-,TRBV7-9,CASSLHETEAFF,TGTGCCAGCAGCTTGCATGAGACTGAAGCTTTCTTT
TRBJ1-5,-,-,TRBV6-5,CASSGGSGNQPQHF,TGTGCCAGCTCGGGGGGTAGTGGCAATCAGCCCCAGCATTTT
TRBJ1-2,TRBD1,-,TRBV10-3,CAIRPGTGYGYTF,TGTGCCATCCGACCAGGGACAGGCTATGGCTACACCTTC
TRBJ2-5,TRBD2,-,TRBV5-6,CASSLYGRATETQYF,TGTGCCAGCAGCTTGTACGGGAGGGCCACCGAGACCCAGTACTTC
TRBJ1-3,-,-,TRBV29-1,CSVKTGVRNTIYF,TGCAGCGTTAAAACAGGCGTTCGAAACACCATATATTTT
TRBJ2-1,-,-,TRBV7-3,CASSFWGEGEQFF,TGTGCCAGCAGCTTTTGGGGGGAAGGTGAGCAGTTCTTC
TRBJ2-1,-,-,TRBV4-3,CASSQEGRSNEQFF,TGCGCCAGCAGCCAAGAGGGGCGGTCCAATGAGCAGTTCTTC
TRBJ1-5,-,-,TRBV6-1,CASRPGYNQPQHF,TGTGCCAGCAGACCAGGGTACAATCAGCCCCAGCATTTT
TRBJ1-1,-,-,TRBV5-1,CASSPDSFTEAFF,TGCGCCAGCAGCCCGGACAGTTTCACTGAAGCTTTCTTT
TRBJ2-3,-,few,TRBV7-9,CASSLDWRDTQYF,TGTGCCAGCAGCTTAGATTGGCGGGATACGCAGTATTTT
TRBJ2-3,-,-,TRBV18,CASSPPVSGDTQYF,TGTGCCAGCTCACCACCCGTCTCGGGAGATACGCAGTATTTT
TRBJ2-7,-,-,TRBV6-6,CASSNVRGQYF,TGTGCCAGCAGTAACGTACGAGGGCAGTACTTC
TRBJ2-5,-,once,TRBV7-3,CASSHGGGASETQYF,TGTGCCAGCAGCCATGGAGGGGGCGCGAGTGAGACCCAGTACTTC
TRBJ2-7,TRBD1,-,TRBV6-1,CASSAGTVSATLAYEQYF,TGTGCCAGCAGTGCGGGGACAGTTTCGGCCACTCTGGCCTACGAGCAGTACTTC
TRBJ2-7,TRBD2,-,TRBV4-1,CASSQDAGAYEQYF,TGCGCCAGCAGCCAAGATGCGGGGGCCTACGAGCAGTACTTC
TRBJ1-2,-,-,TRBV5-1,CASSLDREGYTF,TGCGCCAGCAGCTTGGACAGGGAAGGCTACACCTTC
TRBJ2-1,TRBD2,-,TRBV4-2,CASSRAGTSGYNEQFF,TGTGCCAGCAGCCGAGCCGGGACTAGCGGGTACAATGAGCAGTTCTTC
TRBJ2-5,-,-,TRBV13,CASSFRGGSYQETQYF,TGTGCCAGCAGCTTCCGGGGAGGATCGTACCAAGAGACCCAGTACTTC
TRBJ2-5,TRBD1,-,TRBV18,CASSPGTGEETQYF,TGTGCCAGCTCACCCGGGACAGGTGAAGAGACCCAGTACTTC
TRBJ1-2,-,once,TRBV6-1,CASSQPTGNYGYTF,TGTGCCAGCAGTCAACCCACAGGGAACTATGGCTACACCTTC